This is a list of T cell receptor beta chains from one sample in a study of blood T cell repertoires in COVID-19. The data were produced by immunoSEQ multiplex PCR, yet TCRdb's version contains in-frame clones alone and is incomplete. The sample contains about 180,000 clones, about nine tenths of which appear only once. The sequencing input was peripheral blood. Every receptor here comes from a woman aged 25 to 39 with acute or convalescent COVID-19. Both conserved end residues are part of each CDR3. Each record gives: J gene, D gene, clone size, V gene, CDR3 protein, CDR3 DNA. D genes are given only for firm matches. Some rows have no size entry. The others give once, few or many, or a class for an expanded clone.

J: TRBJ1-1; D: -; size: -; V: TRBV30; CDR3: CAWSVLLTEAFF; DNA: TGTGCCTGGAGTGTACTTCTCACTGAAGCTTTCTTT
J: TRBJ2-6; D: -; size: -; V: TRBV10-2; CDR3: CASFNSGANVLTF; DNA: TGCGCCAGCTTTAACTCTGGGGCCAACGTCCTGACTTTC
J: TRBJ2-1; D: -; size: -; V: TRBV7-9; CDR3: CASSPGTPLEQFF; DNA: TGTGCCAGCAGCCCCGGGACTCCGTTGGAGCAGTTCTTC
J: TRBJ1-1; D: -; size: -; V: TRBV30; CDR3: CAGGVSMNTEAFF; DNA: TGTGCCGGCGGGGTGAGTATGAACACTGAAGCTTTCTTT
J: TRBJ2-1; D: -; size: few; V: TRBV24-1; CDR3: CATREEGRDEQFF; DNA: TGTGCCACCAGGGAGGAGGGCCGGGATGAGCAGTTCTTC
J: TRBJ2-7; D: -; size: -; V: TRBV5-1; CDR3: CASSLEARAPYEQYF; DNA: TGCGCCAGCAGCTTGGAGGCCAGGGCTCCCTACGAGCAGTACTTC
J: TRBJ2-1; D: -; size: few; V: TRBV5-5; CDR3: CASNRERSSYNEQFF; DNA: TGTGCCAGCAACAGGGAAAGGTCGTCCTACAATGAGCAGTTCTTC
J: TRBJ1-5; D: -; size: few; V: TRBV10-2; CDR3: CASSEAARPQHF; DNA: TGCGCCAGCAGTGAGGCGGCGAGGCCCCAGCATTTT
J: TRBJ1-1; D: -; size: -; V: TRBV27; CDR3: CASKTPDTHTEAFF; DNA: TGTGCCAGCAAAACACCGGACACTCACACTGAAGCTTTCTTT
J: TRBJ1-2; D: -; size: -; V: TRBV28; CDR3: CASSSYRHYGYTF; DNA: TGTGCCAGCAGTTCCTACAGGCACTATGGCTACACCTTC
J: TRBJ2-3; D: TRBD2; size: -; V: TRBV5-4; CDR3: CASSLPAGVDTQYF; DNA: TGTGCCAGCAGCTTGCCAGCGGGAGTAGATACGCAGTATTTT
J: TRBJ2-1; D: -; size: -; V: TRBV2; CDR3: CASSDRGLEQFF; DNA: TGTGCCAGCAGTGATAGGGGCCTTGAGCAGTTCTTC
J: TRBJ1-6; D: TRBD1; size: once; V: TRBV18; CDR3: CASSPLGQGDSPLHF; DNA: TGTGCCAGCTCACCCCTCGGACAGGGCGATTCACCCCTCCACTTT
J: TRBJ2-7; D: -; size: -; V: TRBV3-1/TRBV3-2; CDR3: CASGEGSRESKQYF; DNA: TGTGCCAGCGGAGAAGGGTCGAGGGAGAGTAAGCAGTACTTC
J: TRBJ2-7; D: -; size: -; V: TRBV15; CDR3: CAPEGVGRYSYEQYF; DNA: TGTGCCCCCGAGGGGGTTGGTCGATACTCCTACGAGCAGTACTTC
J: TRBJ1-4; D: -; size: -; V: TRBV5-1; CDR3: CASSLEGLGEKLFF; DNA: TGCGCCAGCAGCTTGGAGGGACTGGGGGAAAAACTGTTTTTT
J: TRBJ2-5; D: -; size: -; V: TRBV25-1; CDR3: CASSSLNRLQETQYF; DNA: TGTGCCAGCAGTTCGCTAAACCGACTTCAAGAGACCCAGTACTTC
J: TRBJ2-6; D: -; size: -; V: TRBV30; CDR3: CAWSVQGANVLTF; DNA: TGTGCCTGGAGTGTACAAGGGGCCAACGTCCTGACTTTC
J: TRBJ2-1; D: TRBD2; size: -; V: TRBV10-1; CDR3: CASSKGLINEQFF; DNA: TGCGCCAGCAGTAAGGGACTAATAAATGAGCAGTTCTTC
J: TRBJ2-1; D: -; size: -; V: TRBV7-9; CDR3: CASSLVLYSYNEQFF; DNA: TGTGCCAGCAGCTTAGTTTTATATTCCTACAATGAGCAGTTCTTC
J: TRBJ1-5; D: -; size: -; V: TRBV10-3; CDR3: CAISDQEDQPQHF; DNA: TGTGCCATCAGTGACCAGGAGGATCAGCCCCAGCATTTT
J: TRBJ1-4; D: -; size: once; V: TRBV2; CDR3: CASIGEHEKLFF; DNA: TGTGCCAGCATTGGGGAGCATGAAAAACTGTTTTTT